The T cell receptor (beta chain) under discussion was sequenced for a study of molecular identifiers for immune sequencing clone quantification. Note on this clonotype: A junction boundary mismatches the germline segment, possibly from a read error.

A single record per CDR3 protein comes from TCRdb applying MiXCR to the PCR reads. The repertoire holds roughly 12,000 distinct CDR3 sequences, 16% seen once, with 1.5% to 2% in the top ten. Naive CD8 T cells underwent sorting with the CD8+CD4-CCR7+CD45RA+ definition. This CDR3 is built from 15 residues. Germline CDR1 and CDR2: SGHVS and FNYEAQ. The specimen sequenced was naive CD8+ T cells from blood, with Jurkat cell RNA spiked in. The subset is: FACS-sorted CD8+CD4-CCR7+CD45RA+ naive T cells. The origin of this receptor is a human donor in good health. Some libraries in this study had Jurkat cell RNA spiked in. The chain joins TRBV7-6 to TRBJ2-2, with D perhaps TRBD2 (5 bases). In DNA, the CDR3 is TGTACCAGCAGCTTTACAGAAGGGAAGACCGGGGAGCTATTTTTT. Protein sequence: CTSSFTEGKTGELFF.